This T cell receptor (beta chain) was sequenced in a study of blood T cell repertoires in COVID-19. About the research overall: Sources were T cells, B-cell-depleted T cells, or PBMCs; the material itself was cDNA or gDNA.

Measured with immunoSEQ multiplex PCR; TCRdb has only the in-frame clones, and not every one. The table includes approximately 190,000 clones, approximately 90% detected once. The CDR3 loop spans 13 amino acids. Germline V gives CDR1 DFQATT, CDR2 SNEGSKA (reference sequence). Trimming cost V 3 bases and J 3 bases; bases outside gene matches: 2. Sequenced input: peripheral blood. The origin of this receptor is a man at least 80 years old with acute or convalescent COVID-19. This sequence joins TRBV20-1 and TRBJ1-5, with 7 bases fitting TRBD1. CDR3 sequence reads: CSASGQVNQPQHF. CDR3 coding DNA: TGCAGTGCTAGTGGACAGGTCAATCAGCCCCAGCATTTT.